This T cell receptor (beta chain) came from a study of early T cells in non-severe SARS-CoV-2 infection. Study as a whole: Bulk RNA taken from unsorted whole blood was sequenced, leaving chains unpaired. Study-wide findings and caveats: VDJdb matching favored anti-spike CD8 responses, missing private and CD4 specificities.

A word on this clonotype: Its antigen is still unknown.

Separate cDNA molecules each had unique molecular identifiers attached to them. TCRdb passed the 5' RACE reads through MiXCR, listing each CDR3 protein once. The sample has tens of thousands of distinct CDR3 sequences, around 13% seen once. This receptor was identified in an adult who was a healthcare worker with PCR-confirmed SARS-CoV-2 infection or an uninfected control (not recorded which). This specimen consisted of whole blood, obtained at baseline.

The CDR3 protein is CASSPSGRAKNIQYF. DNA for the CDR3: TGTGCCAGCAGCCCTAGCGGAAGAGCCAAAAACATTCAGTACTTC. The chain couples TRBV3-1 to TRBJ2-4; 7 positions agree with TRBD2. Losses at the gene ends were 4 bases for V and 0 bases for J; bases not matched to a gene: 3. CDR3 length equals 15 residues. Per germline, CDR1 LGHDT and CDR2 YNNKEL (reference sequence).